A selection of T cell receptor beta chains follows, all from one sample in a study of cytomegalovirus exposure and HLA in healthy donors. Sequencing was performed with immunoSEQ multiplex PCR; in TCRdb, only in-frame clones are kept and a portion is missing. The sample lists 110,000 or so clones; around 73% were seen once. The sequenced sample consisted of PBMCs. The receptors shown here come from a middle-aged man in good health and CMV-seronegative. Both conserved end residues are part of each CDR3. The order of the fields is clone size, D gene, V gene, J gene, CDR3 protein, CDR3 DNA. The D gene is left open where the match is weak. Some rows have no size entry. The others give once, few or many, or a class for an expanded clone.

-	-	TRBV27	TRBJ1-2	CASRGLDYGYTF	TGTGCCAGCAGGGGGCTTGACTATGGCTACACCTTC
-	TRBD2	TRBV11-2	TRBJ2-5	CASSLGTSGVQETQYF	TGTGCCAGCAGCTTGGGGACTAGCGGGGTACAAGAGACCCAGTACTTC
-	TRBD2	TRBV29-1	TRBJ2-7	CSVGEVLAGGEQYF	TGCAGCGTCGGGGAAGTACTAGCGGGGGGAGAGCAGTACTTC
-	-	TRBV4-2	TRBJ2-5	CASSQMDRGMTQYF	TGTGCCAGCAGCCAAATGGACAGAGGGATGACCCAGTACTTC
few	-	TRBV7-3	TRBJ2-7	CASSIGADQSYEQYF	TGTGCCAGCAGCATAGGGGCAGACCAATCCTACGAGCAGTACTTC
-	-	TRBV7-6	TRBJ2-7	CASSVDREGYEQYF	TGTGCCAGCAGCGTAGACAGGGAGGGATACGAGCAGTACTTC
-	-	TRBV4-2	TRBJ1-6	CASSREDSNSPLHF	TGTGCCAGCAGCCGAGAGGACAGCAATTCACCCCTCCACTTT
-	-	TRBV6-5	TRBJ1-1	CASSTRRASGTEAFF	TGTGCCAGCTCTACTAGACGGGCGTCGGGCACTGAAGCTTTCTTT
few	TRBD1	TRBV11-2	TRBJ2-7	CASSPGQARGYEQYF	TGTGCCAGCAGCCCAGGACAGGCCAGAGGCTACGAGCAGTACTTC
-	TRBD1	TRBV7-3	TRBJ1-6	CASALTGSGSPLHF	TGTGCCAGCGCCCTGACAGGGTCGGGATCACCCCTCCACTTT
few	TRBD2	TRBV7-9	TRBJ2-1	CASSYQRGGNNEQFF	TGTGCCAGCAGCTACCAGCGGGGGGGAAACAATGAGCAGTTCTTC
-	TRBD1	TRBV9	TRBJ1-4	CASSVDGTANEKLFF	TGTGCCAGCAGCGTAGACGGGACAGCTAATGAAAAACTGTTTTTT
-	TRBD1	TRBV4-2	TRBJ1-2	CASSQEGGQGPYGYTF	TGTGCCAGCAGCCAAGAAGGGGGACAGGGGCCCTATGGCTACACCTTC
-	TRBD1	TRBV7-2	TRBJ1-2	CASSLPGQGAPYGYTF	TGTGCCAGCAGCTTACCGGGACAGGGGGCCCCCTATGGCTACACCTTC
-	TRBD2	TRBV5-1	TRBJ2-5	CASSLKRSSGGEETQYF	TGCGCCAGCAGCTTGAAAAGGTCTAGCGGGGGGGAAGAGACCCAGTACTTC
-	TRBD2	TRBV7-2	TRBJ2-7	CASSRAGGGSYEQYF	TGTGCCAGCAGCAGAGCCGGCGGGGGGTCCTACGAGCAGTACTTC
few	TRBD1	TRBV7-3	TRBJ2-6	CASSLRGQGASGANVLTF	TGTGCCAGCAGCTTAAGGGGACAGGGGGCGAGCGGGGCCAACGTCCTGACTTTC
few	TRBD1	TRBV13	TRBJ1-1	CASSPTGMNTEAFF	TGTGCCAGCAGCCCGACAGGGATGAACACTGAAGCTTTCTTT
-	TRBD1	TRBV28	TRBJ1-6	CASRRQGWDSPLHF	TGTGCCAGCAGAAGACAGGGGTGGGATTCACCCCTCCACTTT
once	TRBD2	TRBV7-9	TRBJ2-2	CAPGGSGELFF	TGTGCCCCCGGGGGGTCCGGGGAGCTGTTTTTT
-	TRBD1	TRBV23-1	TRBJ1-1	CASSQPDRDTEAFF	TGCGCCAGCAGTCAACCGGACAGGGACACTGAAGCTTTCTTT
-	TRBD1	TRBV11-2	TRBJ2-2	CASSFGQGGNGELFF	TGTGCCAGCAGCTTTGGACAGGGTGGTAACGGGGAGCTGTTTTTT
few	-	TRBV9	TRBJ1-2	CASSPRRGTGYGYTF	TGTGCCAGCAGCCCCCGCCGGGGGACGGGGTATGGCTACACCTTC
few	-	TRBV28	TRBJ1-2	CASSFQDRAINYGYTF	TGTGCCAGCAGTTTCCAGGACAGAGCGATAAACTATGGCTACACCTTC
few	-	TRBV2	TRBJ1-4	CASSERNGATNEKLFF	TGTGCCAGCAGTGAACGCAACGGGGCAACTAATGAAAAACTGTTTTTT
-	TRBD1	TRBV7-9	TRBJ2-5	CATRGQGTGETQYF	TGTGCCACCCGGGGACAGGGAACGGGAGAGACCCAGTACTTC
-	TRBD1	TRBV29-1	TRBJ2-2	CSARTGNTGELFF	TGCAGCGCCCGGACAGGCAACACCGGGGAGCTGTTTTTT
-	-	TRBV14	TRBJ2-7	CASSQESWGVRYEQYF	TGTGCCAGCAGCCAAGAGAGTTGGGGGGTTCGCTACGAGCAGTACTTC
-	-	TRBV7-2	TRBJ2-7	CASSLSYEQYF	TGTGCCAGCAGCCTCTCCTACGAGCAGTACTTC
-	TRBD1	TRBV7-3	TRBJ2-4	CASSLSSGQDQYF	TGTGCCAGCAGCTTATCATCGGGACAGGATCAGTACTTC
few	-	TRBV6-1	TRBJ2-7	CASSEQRGGASEQYF	TGTGCCAGCAGTGAACAGAGAGGAGGGGCCAGTGAGCAGTACTTC
-	-	TRBV14	TRBJ2-7	CASSPDWITYEQYF	TGTGCCAGCAGCCCGGACTGGATAACCTACGAGCAGTACTTC
-	TRBD1	TRBV27	TRBJ2-1	CASSLSGTGIYNEQFF	TGTGCCAGCAGTCTGTCCGGGACAGGGATTTACAATGAGCAGTTCTTC
-	-	TRBV7-8	TRBJ2-5	CASSYSAVTETQYF	TGTGCCAGCAGCTACTCCGCGGTTACCGAGACCCAGTACTTC
-	-	TRBV7-3	TRBJ2-5	CASSLTGYSETQYF	TGTGCCAGCAGCTTAACCGGGTATAGCGAGACCCAGTACTTC
-	-	TRBV27	TRBJ1-5	CASSSAGTPVLGNQPQHF	TGTGCCAGCAGCTCGGCTGGGACACCCGTCCTGGGGAATCAGCCCCAGCATTTT
-	-	TRBV18	TRBJ1-2	CASSPENYGYTF	TGTGCCAGCTCACCAGAGAACTATGGCTACACCTTC
-	-	TRBV9	TRBJ1-2	CASSVGANYGYTF	TGTGCCAGCAGCGTAGGGGCGAACTATGGCTACACCTTC
-	-	TRBV7-8	TRBJ1-6	CASSSYQGPGSPLHF	TGTGCCAGCAGCTCCTACCAGGGTCCAGGCTCACCCCTCCACTTT
-	-	TRBV29-1	TRBJ2-5	CSVEKGTGTQYF	TGCAGCGTTGAAAAGGGTACAGGGACCCAGTACTTC
-	-	TRBV29-1	TRBJ1-1	CSVADGGKGEAFF	TGCAGCGTTGCCGACGGCGGGAAGGGTGAAGCTTTCTTT